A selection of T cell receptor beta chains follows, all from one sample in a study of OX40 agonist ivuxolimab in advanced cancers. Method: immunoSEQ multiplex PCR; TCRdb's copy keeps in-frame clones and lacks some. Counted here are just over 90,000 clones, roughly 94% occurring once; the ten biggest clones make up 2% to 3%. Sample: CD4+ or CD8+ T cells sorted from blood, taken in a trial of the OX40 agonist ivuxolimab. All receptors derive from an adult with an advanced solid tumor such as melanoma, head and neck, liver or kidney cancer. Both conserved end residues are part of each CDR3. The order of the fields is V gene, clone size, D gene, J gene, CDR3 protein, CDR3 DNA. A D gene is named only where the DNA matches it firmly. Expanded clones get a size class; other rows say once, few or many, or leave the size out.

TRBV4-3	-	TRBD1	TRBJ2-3	CASSQYQGVGTDTQYF	TGCGCCAGCAGCCAATACCAGGGGGTCGGGACAGATACGCAGTATTTT
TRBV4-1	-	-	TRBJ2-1	CASSPGNEQFF	TGCGCCAGCAGCCCCGGGAATGAGCAGTTCTTC
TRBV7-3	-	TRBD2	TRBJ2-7	CASSLGLAGGYEQYF	TGTGCCAGCAGCTTAGGACTAGCGGGAGGCTACGAGCAGTACTTC
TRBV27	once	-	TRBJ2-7	CASSSGRLNEQYF	TGTGCCAGCAGTTCCGGACGTCTCAACGAGCAGTACTTC
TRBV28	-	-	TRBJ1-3	CAIEAVQGTFSGNTIYF	TGTGCCATAGAGGCGGTACAGGGAACCTTCTCTGGAAACACCATATATTTT
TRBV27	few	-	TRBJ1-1	CASSLTPGNTEAFF	TGTGCCAGCAGCCTAACCCCGGGGAACACTGAAGCTTTCTTT
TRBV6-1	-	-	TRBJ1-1	CASSVQGTNTEAFF	TGTGCCAGCAGTGTACAGGGCACGAACACTGAAGCTTTCTTT
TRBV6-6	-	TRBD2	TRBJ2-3	CASTLARTDTQYF	TGTGCCAGCACACTAGCGCGCACAGATACGCAGTATTTT
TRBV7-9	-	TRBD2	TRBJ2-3	CASRKTTSGRSIDTQYF	TGTGCCAGCAGGAAAACGACTAGCGGGAGGAGTATAGATACGCAGTATTTT
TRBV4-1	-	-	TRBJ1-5	CASSQFSSYSNQPQHF	TGCGCCAGCAGCCAATTCAGCAGTTATAGCAATCAGCCCCAGCATTTT
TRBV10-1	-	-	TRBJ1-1	CASSEFGVGYTEAFF	TGCGCCAGCAGTGAGTTCGGGGTAGGGTACACTGAAGCTTTCTTT
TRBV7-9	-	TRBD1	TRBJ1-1	CASGSWTGREAFF	TGTGCCAGCGGATCCTGGACAGGGCGAGAAGCTTTCTTT
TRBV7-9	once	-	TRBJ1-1	CASSPWSNTEAFF	TGTGCCAGCAGCCCATGGTCCAACACTGAAGCTTTCTTT
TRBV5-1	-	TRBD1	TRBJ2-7	CASSFTGGEQYF	TGCGCCAGCAGCTTCACAGGGGGCGAGCAGTACTTC
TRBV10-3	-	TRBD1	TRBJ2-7	CAIRGQGYEQYF	TGTGCCATCAGGGGACAGGGGTACGAGCAGTACTTC
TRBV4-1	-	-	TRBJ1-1	CASSQDPGTANTEAFF	TGCGCCAGCAGCCAAGATCCCGGGACGGCGAACACTGAAGCTTTCTTT
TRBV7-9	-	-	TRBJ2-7	CASSLAEDPYEQYF	TGTGCCAGCAGCTTAGCTGAAGATCCGTATGAGCAGTACTTC
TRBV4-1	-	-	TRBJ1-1	CASSTNTEAFF	TGCGCCAGCAGCACGAACACTGAAGCTTTCTTT
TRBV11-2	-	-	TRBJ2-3	CASSLQAVTDTQYF	TGTGCCAGCAGCTTACAGGCAGTCACAGATACGCAGTATTTT
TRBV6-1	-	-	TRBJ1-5	CASSESRYNGNQPQHF	TGTGCCAGCAGTGAAAGCCGATATAATGGCAATCAGCCCCAGCATTTT
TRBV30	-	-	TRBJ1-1	CAWIPSYMNTEAFF	TGTGCCTGGATTCCTAGCTACATGAACACTGAAGCTTTCTTT
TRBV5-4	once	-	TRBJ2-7	CASSLDWGYEQYF	TGTGCCAGCAGCTTGGATTGGGGCTACGAGCAGTACTTC
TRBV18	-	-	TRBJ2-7	CASSPGSSYEQYF	TGTGCCAGCTCACCAGGCAGCTCCTACGAGCAGTACTTC
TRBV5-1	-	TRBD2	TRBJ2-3	CASSLVGREADTQYF	TGCGCCAGCAGCTTGGTTGGGAGGGAGGCAGATACGCAGTATTTT
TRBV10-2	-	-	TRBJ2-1	CASSVDRNEQFF	TGCGCCAGCAGTGTCGACAGGAATGAGCAGTTCTTC
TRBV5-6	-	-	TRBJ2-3	CASSLGTGGSTDTQYF	TGTGCCAGCAGCTTGGGGACCGGGGGTTCCACAGATACGCAGTATTTT
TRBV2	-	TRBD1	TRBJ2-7	CASSWDREYEQYF	TGTGCCAGCAGTTGGGACAGGGAGTACGAGCAGTACTTC
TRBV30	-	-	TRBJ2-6	CACSRGGAGANVLTF	TGTGCCTGTTCTAGGGGAGGTGCTGGGGCCAACGTCCTGACTTTC
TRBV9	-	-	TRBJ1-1	CASSPRMNTEAFF	TGTGCCAGCAGCCCCCGTATGAACACTGAAGCTTTCTTT
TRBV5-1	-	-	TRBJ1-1	CASSISDRYTEAFF	TGCGCCAGCAGCATCTCGGACAGATACACTGAAGCTTTCTTT
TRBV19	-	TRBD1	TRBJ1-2	CASSLYRGLDYGYTF	TGTGCCAGTAGCCTCTACAGGGGATTGGACTATGGCTACACCTTC
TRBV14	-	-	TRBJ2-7	CASSRSVYEQYF	TGTGCCAGCAGCCGCTCTGTATACGAGCAGTACTTC
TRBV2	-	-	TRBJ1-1	CAILTPRGEAFF	TGTGCCATCCTGACTCCCCGAGGGGAAGCTTTCTTT
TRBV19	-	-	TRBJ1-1	CASSMERGTEAFF	TGTGCCAGTAGTATGGAAAGGGGGACTGAAGCTTTCTTT
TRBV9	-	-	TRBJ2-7	CASSVRAGAYYEQYF	TGTGCCAGCAGCGTAAGAGCCGGGGCCTACTACGAGCAGTACTTC
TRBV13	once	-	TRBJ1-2	CASSARGEGYGYTF	TGTGCCAGCAGCGCACGGGGGGAAGGCTATGGCTACACCTTC
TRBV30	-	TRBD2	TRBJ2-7	CAWTWTSGSYEQYF	TGTGCCTGGACCTGGACTAGCGGTTCCTACGAGCAGTACTTC
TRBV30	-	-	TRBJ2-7	CALDQQGNEQYF	TGTGCCCTGGACCAACAGGGTAACGAGCAGTACTTC
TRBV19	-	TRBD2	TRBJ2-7	CASSITLTSSYEQYF	TGTGCCAGTAGTATTACCCTGACTAGCAGCTACGAGCAGTACTTC
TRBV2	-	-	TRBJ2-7	CASSEGPGEFYEQYF	TGTGCCAGCAGTGAAGGGCCAGGGGAGTTCTACGAGCAGTACTTC
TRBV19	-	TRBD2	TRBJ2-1	CASSLTSGRGEQFF	TGTGCCAGTAGTCTGACTAGCGGGAGAGGTGAGCAGTTCTTC
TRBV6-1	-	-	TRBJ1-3	CASRDKGFGNTIYF	TGTGCCAGCAGGGACAAAGGGTTCGGAAACACCATATATTTT
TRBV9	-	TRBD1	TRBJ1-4	CASSVEDREAEKLFF	TGTGCCAGCAGCGTCGAGGACAGGGAAGCCGAAAAACTGTTTTTT
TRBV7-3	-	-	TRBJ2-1	CASSLGLSSYNEQFF	TGTGCCAGCAGCTTGGGGCTGAGCTCCTACAATGAGCAGTTCTTC
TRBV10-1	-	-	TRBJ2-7	CASSEVGGYSYEQYF	TGCGCCAGCAGTGAGGTGGGAGGCTACTCCTACGAGCAGTACTTC
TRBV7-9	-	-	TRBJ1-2	CASSSDGAHLIYGYTF	TGTGCCAGCAGCTCCGACGGGGCCCATCTCATCTATGGCTACACCTTC
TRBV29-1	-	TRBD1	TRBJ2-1	CSVESRDRGPFSSYNEQFF	TGCAGCGTTGAAAGCCGGGACAGGGGGCCTTTTAGCTCCTACAATGAGCAGTTCTTC
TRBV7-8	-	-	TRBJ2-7	CASSQSGRAYEQYF	TGTGCCAGCAGCCAAAGCGGCAGGGCCTACGAGCAGTACTTC
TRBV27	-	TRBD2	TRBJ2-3	CASNLPGLAVKDTQYF	TGTGCCAGCAACTTACCGGGACTAGCGGTCAAGGATACGCAGTATTTT
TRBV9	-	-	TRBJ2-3	CASSVEQGGDTQYF	TGTGCCAGCAGCGTAGAACAGGGTGGAGATACGCAGTATTTT
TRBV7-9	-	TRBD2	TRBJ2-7	CASSLGRESYEQYF	TGTGCCAGCAGCTTAGGGCGGGAGTCCTACGAGCAGTACTTC